These 9 T cell receptor beta chains were all obtained from the same sample, sequenced in a study of blood T cells in healthy people across ages. The second PCR ran roughly 6 to 12 cycles with a sample-barcoded 5' primer and J-beta primers. TCRdb re-called the 5' RACE reads with MiXCR, one entry per CDR3 protein. Altogether about 940,000 distinct CDR3 sequences are present, around 48% being singletons, with the ten largest covering 13%. The source material was blood. The receptors shown here come from a man aged 30 to 45 in good health.

This clonotype was seen a single time. This sequence joins TRBV29-1 and TRBJ2-1, with 15 nucleotides matching TRBD2. The CDR3 is 16 amino acids. CDR1 is SQVTM, CDR2 ANQGSEA, per germline. J was trimmed by 7 bases and V by 3 bases; bases with no gene match: 7. This chain's CDR3 is CSVEGLAGGLHNEQFF. The DNA of the CDR3 is TGCAGCGTTGAGGGACTAGCGGGGGGACTCCATAATGAGCAGTTCTTC.

This clonotype was counted only a few times. The chain has TRBV2 and TRBJ2-1; D remains unclear. Per germline, CDR1 SNHLY and CDR2 FYNNEI. V lost 2 bases, J lost 2 bases, and 4 bases lay in between. The CDR3 sequence is 13 residues long. The CDR3 here is CASSEWPYNEQFF. Here the CDR3 DNA reads TGTGCCAGCAGTGAATGGCCCTACAATGAGCAGTTCTTC.

The table lists this clonotype with a count of one. The rearrangement uses TRBV4-1 and TRBJ2-1; TRBD1 matches 7 bases. Germline lookup yields CDR1 MGHRA and CDR2 YSYEKL. The J segment lost 6 bases and the V segment lost 5 bases, leaving 13 bases of the junction unmatched. This CDR3 region has 16 residues. The CDR3 DNA follows: TGCGCCAGCAGCTCTCTTGACAGGGTCGGTCGCAATGAGCAGTTCTTC. It specifies CASSSLDRVGRNEQFF.

A few counts support this clonotype. V gene TRBV7-9 combines with J gene TRBJ2-1, with D hard to call. Trimming took off 1 base at V and 8 bases at J, with 6 bases between the two ends. Per germline, CDR1 SEHNR and CDR2 FQNEAQ (reference sequence). The CDR3 covers 12 residues. CDR3 in DNA: TGTGCCAGCAGCTTAGAGACGGATGAGCAGTTCTTC. Translating it yields CASSLETDEQFF. Looking up the rest from reference TRBV7-9 and TRBJ2-1 gives the full variable domain: DTGVSQNPRHKITKRGQNVTFRCDPISEHNRLYWYRQTLGQGPEFLTYFQNEAQLEKSRLLSDRFSAERPKGSFSTLEIQRTEQGDSAMYLCASSLETDEQFFGPGTRLTVL.

This clonotype was detected only a few times. The chain has TRBV27 and TRBJ2-3; 12 bases fit TRBD1. The CDR3 covers 15 residues. The V gene end was trimmed by 6 bases and the J gene end by 3 bases; junction bases not matched to a gene: 4. CDR1 MNHEY and CDR2 SMNVEV come from the germline V gene (reference sequence). The CDR3 region has the DNA TGTGCCAGCAGGGGACAGGGGGCGAGTACAGATACGCAGTATTTT. This gives the protein CASRGQGASTDTQYF.

The J gene is TRBJ1-6, the V gene TRBV7-9; 7 bases line up with TRBD1. The ends lost 2 bases at V and 4 bases at J; junction bases unmatched: 14. Germline V gene lookup returns CDR1 SEHNR and CDR2 FQNEAQ (reference sequence). This CDR3 spans 19 amino acids. The CDR3 region has the DNA TGTGCCAGCAGCTTATCATTGGCAGGGGGAGTGTCTTATAATTCACCCCTCCACTTT. It specifies CASSLSLAGGVSYNSPLHF. Drawing the rest from reference TRBV7-9 and TRBJ1-6, the complete variable domain is DTGVSQNPRHKITKRGQNVTFRCDPISEHNRLYWYRQTLGQGPEFLTYFQNEAQLEKSRLLSDRFSAERPKGSFSTLEIQRTEQGDSAMYLCASSLSLAGGVSYNSPLHFGNGTRLTVT.

The chain links TRBV7-2 to TRBJ2-5, with D unresolved. The germline CDR1 and CDR2 sequences are SGHTA and FQGNSA. Trimming shortened V by 1 base and J by 4 bases, and 10 bases separated the two germline ends. The CDR3 covers 14 residues. The CDR3 sequence: CASSLEARPETQYF. DNA for the CDR3: TGTGCCAGCAGCTTAGAGGCTAGGCCAGAGACCCAGTACTTC.

The V and J genes are TRBV9 and TRBJ2-3; the D is unclear. The CDR3 totals 16 residues. Between the trimmed V and J ends, which lost 3 bases and 4 bases, there was a span of 18 bases. CDR1 SGDLS and CDR2 YYNGEE come from the germline V gene. This CDR3 is CASSARQPLRADTQYF. DNA for the CDR3: TGTGCCAGCAGCGCCCGACAACCTCTACGGGCAGATACGCAGTATTTT.

This clonotype was found a few times. The chain couples TRBV30 to TRBJ2-2, with D possibly being TRBD1 (6 bases). V was trimmed by 2 bases and J by 7 bases, leaving 14 bases between them. CDR1 GTSNPN and CDR2 SVGIG come from the germline V gene (reference sequence). CDR3 length: 14 amino acids. CDR3 sequence reads: CAWSRPGEIGELFF. The CDR3 nucleotides read TGTGCCTGGAGTCGGCCAGGGGAGATCGGGGAGCTGTTTTTT.